This T cell receptor (beta chain) emerged from a study of blood T cells in healthy people across ages. A word on this clonotype: At one end, the junction sequence differs from germline, possibly due to a read error.

Germline V gives CDR1 MDHEN, CDR2 SYDVKM. The CDR3 is 14 residues long. Primers used in a second PCR of about 6 to 12 cycles were a sample-barcoded 5' primer and a J-beta primer mix. TCRdb reprocessed the 5' RACE reads with MiXCR, giving one entry per CDR3 protein. The sample holds approximately 900,000 distinct CDR3 sequences, approximately 49% seen once. Sequencing used blood. The receptor was isolated from a man aged 25 to 45 in good health. This chain uses TRBV28 with TRBJ2-7; no definite D call. The CDR3 nucleotides read TGTGCCAGCAGTTTATTAATGGCAGTTTACGAGCAGTACTTT. Protein: CASSLLMAVYEQYF.